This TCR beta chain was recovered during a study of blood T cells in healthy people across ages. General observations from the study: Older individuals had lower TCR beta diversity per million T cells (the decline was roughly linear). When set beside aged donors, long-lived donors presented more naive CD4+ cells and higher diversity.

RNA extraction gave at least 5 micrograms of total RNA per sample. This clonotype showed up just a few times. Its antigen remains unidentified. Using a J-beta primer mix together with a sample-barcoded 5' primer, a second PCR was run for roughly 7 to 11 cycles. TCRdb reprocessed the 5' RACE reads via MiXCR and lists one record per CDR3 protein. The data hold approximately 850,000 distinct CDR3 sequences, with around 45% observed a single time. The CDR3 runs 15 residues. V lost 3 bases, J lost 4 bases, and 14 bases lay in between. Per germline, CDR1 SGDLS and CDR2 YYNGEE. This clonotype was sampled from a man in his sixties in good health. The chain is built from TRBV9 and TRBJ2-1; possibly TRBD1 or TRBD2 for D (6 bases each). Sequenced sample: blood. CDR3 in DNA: TGTGCCAGCAGCGCGCGGGACACTGAGTACAATGAGCAGTTCTTC. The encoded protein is CASSARDTEYNEQFF.